The 24 T cell receptor beta chains in this list originate from one sample, sequenced in a study of blood T cell repertoires in COVID-19. Clones were sequenced by immunoSEQ multiplex PCR, and TCRdb holds only the in-frame ones, with some missing. The table lists around 130,000 clones, about 87% of them singletons. Sequencing input: peripheral blood. The receptors derive from a man in his sixties with active or convalescent COVID-19.

In its sample, this clone was seen a few times. The V and J genes are TRBV9 and TRBJ1-2; the D gene is possibly TRBD1 (6 bases). This CDR3 has 15 amino acids. Per the germline V gene, CDR1 is SGDLS and CDR2 is YYNGEE. V lost 0 bases and J 5 bases, leaving 14 bases between the germline ends. Here the CDR3 DNA reads TGTGCCAGCAGCGTAGGCGACAGGACCCCTTATGGCTACACCTTC. It specifies CASSVGDRTPYGYTF.

The chain recombines TRBV5-1 with TRBJ1-6; the match to TRBD1 covers 10 bases. The V segment lost 5 bases and the J segment 6 bases; nucleotides outside the gene matches: 8. The CDR3 is 16 residues long. CDR1 and CDR2 (germline): SGHRS, YFSETQ. In nucleotides, the CDR3 is TGCGCCAGCAGGAAGGGACAGGGGAATTTTAATTCACCCCTCCACTTT. Its protein product is CASRKGQGNFNSPLHF.

The rearrangement links TRBV28 to TRBJ1-1; no reliable D call. Trimming left V 5 bases short and J 0 bases short, with 4 bases between. Germline lookup yields CDR1 MDHEN and CDR2 SYDVKM. This CDR3 comprises 12 residues. The CDR3 nucleotides read TGTGCCAGCAGTCACATGAACACTGAAGCTTTCTTT. This sequence encodes CASSHMNTEAFF.

The rearrangement joins TRBV6-5 to TRBJ2-7, with a weak D call TRBD2 (5 bases). The CDR3 covers 11 residues. Trimming shortened V by 6 bases and J by 8 bases, and 11 bases separated the two germline ends. Germline CDR1 is MNHEY and CDR2 is SVGAGI. CDR3 in amino acids: CASRLGRQQYF. The CDR3, as DNA: TGTGCCAGCAGACTAGGGCGGCAGCAGTACTTC.

The chain couples TRBV15 to TRBJ1-1; 8 bases match TRBD1. Germline trimming cut 3 bases from V and 9 bases from J; bases unmatched to any gene: 3. This CDR3 region has 12 residues. Germline values: CDR1 LNHNV, CDR2 YYDKDF (reference sequence). The CDR3 is CATSSDRGKAFF. DNA of the CDR3: TGTGCCACCAGCAGTGACAGGGGTAAAGCTTTCTTT.

J is TRBJ1-1 and V is TRBV6-4; TRBD1 matches at 8 bases. The ends lost 4 bases at V and 2 bases at J; junction bases unmatched: 6. The CDR3 contains 15 residues. The germline gives CDR1 MRHNA, CDR2 SNTAGT. As DNA, the CDR3 is TGTGCCAGCAGTGCCGAGACAGGGGCCAACACTGAAGCTTTCTTT. It codes for CASSAETGANTEAFF.

Comments on this clone: Germline is not matched at one junction end, which may reflect a read error. This chain connects TRBV7-7 to TRBJ1-4; 9 bases map to TRBD1. The CDR3 contains 15 residues. From germline, CDR1 is SSHAT and CDR2 FNYEAQ (reference sequence). CDR3 DNA sequence: TGTGCTAGCAGCAAGGACAGGGGAAGGAATGAAAAACTGTTTTTT. The encoded protein is CASSKDRGRNEKLFF. The complete variable domain, with remaining parts taken from reference TRBV7-7 and TRBJ1-4, reads GAGVSQSPRYKVTKRGQDVTLRCDPISSHATLYWYQQALGQGPEFLTYFNYEAQPDKSGLPSDRFSAERPEGSISTLTIQRTEQRDSAMYRCASSKDRGRNEKLFFGSGTQLSVL.

The chain joins TRBV27 to TRBJ2-7; weak D call: TRBD2 (5 bases). The CDR3 runs 16 residues. The germline V and J ends were trimmed by 4 bases and 0 bases, with 16 bases remaining between them. The germline V gene has CDR1 MNHEY and CDR2 SMNVEV (reference sequence). CDR3 in amino acids: CASSSDMRASSYEQYF. CDR3 nucleotides: TGTGCCAGCAGTTCCGATATGAGGGCCAGCTCCTACGAGCAGTACTTC.

This clone was seen only a few times. The V and J genes are TRBV6-5 and TRBJ1-2; weak D call: TRBD1 (5 bases). Per germline, CDR1 MNHEY and CDR2 SVGAGI. V lost 0 bases and J 4 bases, leaving 12 bases between the germline ends. The CDR3 is 15 amino acids. CDR3 residues: CASSYSKSGGYGYTF. The CDR3 DNA reads as TGTGCCAGCAGTTACTCGAAGTCGGGGGGCTATGGCTACACCTTC.

V and J are TRBV30 and TRBJ2-2, with 7 bases aligning to TRBD1. The CDR3 has 15 amino acids. V lost 4 bases and J lost 1; bases outside the gene matches: 6. Germline CDR1 is GTSNPN and CDR2 is SVGIG (reference sequence). As DNA, the CDR3 is TGTGCCTGGACTATCCGGACAGGGAACACCGGGGAGCTGTTTTTT. Residues: CAWTIRTGNTGELFF.

The chain links TRBV4-1 to TRBJ1-1, with a tentative D call TRBD1 (5 bases). The germline V gene encodes CDR1 MGHRA and CDR2 YSYEKL. The V and J ends lost 0 bases and 12 bases respectively, with 11 bases between them. The CDR3 runs 12 residues. CDR3 residues: CASSQDRGRSFF. CDR3 sequence (DNA): TGCGCCAGCAGCCAAGATCGGGGGAGGTCTTTCTTT.

The chain links TRBV29-1 to TRBJ2-1; 10 nucleotides match TRBD2. The CDR3 loop spans 13 amino acids. Germline V lookup: CDR1 SQVTM, CDR2 ANQGSEA. The V gene end was trimmed by 6 bases and the J gene end by 6 bases; junction bases not matched to a gene: 5. The CDR3 loop reads CSVAWTSGNEQFF. The CDR3 nucleotides are TGCAGCGTGGCCTGGACTAGCGGCAATGAGCAGTTCTTC.

The sample holds a few counts of this clone. The chain employs TRBV5-1 and TRBJ2-2; maybe TRBD1 (5 bases). V dropped 0 bases and J dropped 1 base, with 13 bases sitting between them. Looked up from germline, CDR1 is SGHRS and CDR2 is YFSETQ. The CDR3 length is 17 residues. Here the CDR3 reads CASSLAVGHKNTGELFF. The CDR3 DNA sequence: TGCGCCAGCAGCTTGGCGGTAGGACACAAGAACACCGGGGAGCTGTTTTTT.

The chain has TRBV14 and TRBJ1-4, with no clear D. Trimming pared 10 bases from V and 5 bases from J, leaving 20 bases between. The germline V gene has CDR1 SGHDN and CDR2 FVKESK. CDR3 length: 15 amino acids. The CDR3 loop reads CANTPTRSPNEKLFF. CDR3 nucleotides: TGTGCCAACACTCCAACTCGGAGTCCGAATGAAAAACTGTTTTTT. The whole variable domain, remainder taken from reference TRBV14 and TRBJ1-4, is EAGVTQFPSHSVIEKGQTVTLRCDPISGHDNLYWYRRVMGKEIKFLLHFVKESKQDESGMPNNRFLAERTGGTYSTLKVQPAELEDSGVYFCANTPTRSPNEKLFFGSGTQLSVL.

The chain carries TRBV7-2 and TRBJ2-1, with a weak D call TRBD1 (5 bases). The CDR3 is 14 amino acids. The ends were cut back, 4 bases at V and 6 bases at J, with 13 bases in the middle. Germline V gene sequence: CDR1 SGHTA, CDR2 FQGNSA. The CDR3 bases are TGTGCCAGCAGCTCTCAAGGACATTTCAATGAGCAGTTCTTC. This gives the protein CASSSQGHFNEQFF.

The chain combines TRBV12-3 or TRBV12-4 with TRBJ2-7, with TRBD1 matching over 8 bases. The length of the CDR3 is 13 residues. Germline trimming cut 6 bases from V and 4 bases from J; bases unmatched to any gene: 5. The CDR3 spells CASSRTGRYEQYF. The CDR3 DNA is TGTGCCAGCAGCCGGACAGGGAGGTACGAGCAGTACTTC.

The chain joins TRBV7-8 to TRBJ2-2; weak D call: TRBD2 (5 bases). Germline CDR1 is SGHVS and CDR2 is FQNEAQ. Between the trimmed V and J ends, which lost 5 bases and 8 bases, there was a span of 12 bases. The CDR3 has 13 residues. CDR3 residues: CASSTSLVGELFF. Here the CDR3 DNA reads TGTGCCAGCAGCACCTCACTAGTGGGGGAGCTGTTTTTT.

This clone was seen just once. This chain links TRBV28 with TRBJ1-4; TRBD1 might be the D (5 bases). The V and J ends lost 2 bases and 7 bases respectively, with 14 bases between them. The germline gives CDR1 MDHEN, CDR2 SYDVKM. This CDR3 spans 15 amino acids. The CDR3 sequence is CASSLPPGSGEKLFF. CDR3 DNA sequence: TGTGCCAGCAGTTTACCCCCAGGGTCTGGTGAAAAACTGTTTTTT.

This chain links TRBV11-2 with TRBJ2-3, with a tentative D call TRBD2 (6 bases). The CDR3 runs to 13 residues. CDR1 SGHAT and CDR2 FQNNGV come from the germline V gene. Trimming removed 1 base at V and 6 bases at J, with 8 bases between. CDR3 sequence reads: CASSLGGRDTQYF. The CDR3 nucleotides read TGTGCCAGCAGCTTAGGTGGGAGGGATACGCAGTATTTT.

The chain recombines TRBV2 with TRBJ1-1; TRBD1 matches 11 bases. J was trimmed by 10 bases and V by 6 bases; bases with no gene match: 4. The CDR3 covers 12 residues. Germline values: CDR1 SNHLY, CDR2 FYNNEI. The CDR3 DNA reads TGTGCCAGCAGCGCTGGGACAGGGGGAGCTTTCTTT. It is translated as CASSAGTGGAFF.

This sequence joins TRBV28 and TRBJ1-2; D perhaps matches TRBD1 (6 bases). Germline V gives CDR1 MDHEN, CDR2 SYDVKM. CDR3 length: 15 residues. V shed 5 bases and J shed 6 bases, with 19 bases lying between them. CDR3 sequence reads: CASSPPSQGRNGYTF. Written as DNA, the CDR3 is TGTGCCAGCAGTCCCCCAAGCCAGGGGCGTAATGGCTACACCTTC.

About this clone itself: It is likely a read error, because the conserved phenylalanine at the end of the CDR3 is missing. It is unclear where the CDR3 begins or ends on the DNA, so no DNA is shown, and the CDR3 is as TCRdb lists it. This rearrangement joins TRBV11-3 to TRBJ1-1; the table's D gene call, TRBD1, was not cross checked with the DNA. Including both end residues, the CDR3 is 11 amino acids long. Germline CDR1 SGHNT, CDR2 YENEEA. The CDR3 sequence is CASSLGTGGPL.

The rearrangement links TRBV5-1 to TRBJ2-7; TRBD1 matches at 11 bases. This CDR3 is 15 amino acids long. Germline trimming cut 3 bases from V and 3 bases from J; bases unmatched to any gene: 5. CDR1 is SGHRS, CDR2 YFSETQ, per germline. CDR3 sequence reads: CASSSSGTGGYEQYF. CDR3 DNA: TGCGCCAGCAGCTCCTCCGGGACAGGGGGCTACGAGCAGTACTTC.

In DNA form, the CDR3 reads TGTGCCAGCAGCTTGAGTCCACTAGCGGTCACAGATACGCAGTATTTT. Protein product: CASSLSPLAVTDTQYF. V and J are TRBV5-6 and TRBJ2-3; 8 positions match TRBD2. The CDR3 runs to 16 residues. V dropped 1 base and J dropped 2; count of bases not matched to a gene: 6. Per the germline V gene, CDR1 is SGHDT and CDR2 is YYEEEE.